The following is a TCR beta chain sequence with its context. Germline CDR1 reads LNHDA; CDR2 reads SQIVND (reference sequence). V lost 0 bases to trimming and J lost 3 bases, with 8 bases between them. The CDR3 runs to 15 residues. This sample is part of a study of blood T cell repertoires in COVID-19. The data were produced by immunoSEQ multiplex PCR, yet TCRdb's version contains in-frame clones alone and is incomplete. The profile shows 350,000 or so clones, roughly 90% of them singletons. Sequenced sample: PBMCs or T cells enriched from blood (not recorded which). This chain uses TRBV19 with TRBJ1-4, with D unresolved. This receptor was taken from a woman younger than 45 who had been exposed to COVID-19. CDR3 protein: CASSIDGRPNEKLFF. In DNA, the CDR3 is TGTGCCAGTAGTATAGACGGCAGGCCTAATGAAAAACTGTTTTTT.